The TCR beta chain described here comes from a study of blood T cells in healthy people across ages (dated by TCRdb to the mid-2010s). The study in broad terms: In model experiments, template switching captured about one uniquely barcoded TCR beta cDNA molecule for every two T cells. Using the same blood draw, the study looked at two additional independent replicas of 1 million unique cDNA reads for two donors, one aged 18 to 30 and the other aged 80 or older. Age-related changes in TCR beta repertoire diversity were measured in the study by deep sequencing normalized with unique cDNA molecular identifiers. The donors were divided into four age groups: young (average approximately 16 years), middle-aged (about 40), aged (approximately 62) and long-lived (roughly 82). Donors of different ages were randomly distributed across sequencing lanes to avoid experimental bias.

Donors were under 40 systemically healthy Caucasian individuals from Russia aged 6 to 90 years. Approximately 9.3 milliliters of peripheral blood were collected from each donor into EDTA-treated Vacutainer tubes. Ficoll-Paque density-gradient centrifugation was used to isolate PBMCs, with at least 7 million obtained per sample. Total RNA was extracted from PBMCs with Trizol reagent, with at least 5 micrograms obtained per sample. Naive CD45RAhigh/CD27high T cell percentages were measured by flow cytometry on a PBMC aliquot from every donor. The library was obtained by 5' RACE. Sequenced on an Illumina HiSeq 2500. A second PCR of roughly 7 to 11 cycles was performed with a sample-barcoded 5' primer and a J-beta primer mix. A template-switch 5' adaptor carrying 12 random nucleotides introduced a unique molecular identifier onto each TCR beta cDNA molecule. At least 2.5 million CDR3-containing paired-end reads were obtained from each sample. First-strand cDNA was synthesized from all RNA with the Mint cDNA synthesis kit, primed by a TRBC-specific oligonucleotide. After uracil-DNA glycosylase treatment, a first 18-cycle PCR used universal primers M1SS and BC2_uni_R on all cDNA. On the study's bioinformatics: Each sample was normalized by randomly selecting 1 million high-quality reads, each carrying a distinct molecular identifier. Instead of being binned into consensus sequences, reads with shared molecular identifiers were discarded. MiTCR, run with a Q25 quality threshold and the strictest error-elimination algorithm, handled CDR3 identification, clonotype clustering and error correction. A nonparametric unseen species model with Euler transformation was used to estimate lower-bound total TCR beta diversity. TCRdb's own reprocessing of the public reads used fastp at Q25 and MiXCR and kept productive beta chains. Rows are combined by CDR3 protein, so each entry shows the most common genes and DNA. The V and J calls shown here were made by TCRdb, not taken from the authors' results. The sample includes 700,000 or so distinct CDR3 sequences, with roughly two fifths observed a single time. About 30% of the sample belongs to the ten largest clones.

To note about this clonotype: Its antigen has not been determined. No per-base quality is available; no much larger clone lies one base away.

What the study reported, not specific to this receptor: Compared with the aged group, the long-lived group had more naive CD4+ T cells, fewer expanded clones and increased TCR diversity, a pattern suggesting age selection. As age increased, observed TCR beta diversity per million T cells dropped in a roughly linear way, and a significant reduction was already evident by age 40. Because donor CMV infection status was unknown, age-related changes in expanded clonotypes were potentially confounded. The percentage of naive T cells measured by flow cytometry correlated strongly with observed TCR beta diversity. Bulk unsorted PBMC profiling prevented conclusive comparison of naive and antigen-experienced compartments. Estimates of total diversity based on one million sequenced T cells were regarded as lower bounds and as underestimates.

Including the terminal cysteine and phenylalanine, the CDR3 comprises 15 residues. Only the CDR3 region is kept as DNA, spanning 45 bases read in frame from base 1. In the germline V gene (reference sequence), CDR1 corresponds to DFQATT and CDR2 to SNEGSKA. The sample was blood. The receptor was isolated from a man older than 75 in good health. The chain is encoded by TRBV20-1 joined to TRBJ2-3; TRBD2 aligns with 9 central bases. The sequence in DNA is TGCAGCGCTCAGGCAAGAAGCGGGAGGATAGATACGCAGTATTTT. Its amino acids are CSAQARSGRIDTQYF.